This T cell receptor (beta chain) was identified in a study of shared clonotypes between healthy human individuals. Trimming removed 5 bases from V and 5 bases from J; junction bases left unmatched: 3. This CDR3 contains 13 residues. Germline CDR1 is SEHNR and CDR2 is FQNEAQ (reference sequence). Profiled with immunoSEQ multiplex PCR; TCRdb holds only in-frame clones, not every one. The table shows fewer than 600,000 clones, with over 60% occurring only once. The sample was PBMCs. The rearrangement links TRBV7-9 to TRBJ2-3, with 8 nucleotides matching TRBD1. The receptor comes from a woman between 40 and 55 years old in good health. Some clones in this sample may be carry-over from other donors' samples. CDR3 sequence (DNA): TGTGCCAGCAGCCAACAGGGGGTAGATACGCAGTATTTT. Protein product: CASSQQGVDTQYF.